One and the same sample provided the 21 T cell receptor beta chains below, sequenced in a study of cytomegalovirus exposure and HLA in healthy donors. The PCR used 60 Vbeta and 13 Jbeta primers. Some clones are missing from TCRdb's copy, which holds only in-frame ones; the method was immunoSEQ multiplex PCR. The table records 140,000 or so clones, 70% to 85% of them present only once. The sample taken for sequencing was PBMCs. These receptors all come from a man between 40 and 49 years old in good health and CMV-seronegative.

The chain has TRBV5-1 and TRBJ1-4; D unclear. V dropped 3 bases and J dropped 0 bases, with 12 bases sitting between them. Looked up from germline, CDR1 is SGHRS and CDR2 is YFSETQ. The CDR3 is 16 residues long. CDR3 residues: CASSWWGAATNEKLFF. CDR3 in DNA: TGCGCCAGCAGCTGGTGGGGAGCGGCAACTAATGAAAAACTGTTTTTT.

The genes are TRBV5-4 and TRBJ2-7; 7 bases are a match to TRBD2. In germline, CDR1 is SGHNT, CDR2 YYREEE (reference sequence). The CDR3 length is 17 residues. The J segment lost 7 bases and the V segment lost 4 bases, leaving 20 bases of the junction unmatched. In DNA form, the CDR3 reads TGTGCCAGCAGCCAGGGACTTGTATCGAGCGGGGATCGTGAGCAGTACTTC. Protein product: CASSQGLVSSGDREQYF.

The V gene is TRBV4-1, the J gene TRBJ2-7, with D perhaps TRBD1 (6 bases). V dropped 1 base and J dropped 2 bases, with 21 bases sitting between them. The CDR3 contains 18 residues. The V gene's germline CDR1 is MGHRA and CDR2 YSYEKL. CDR3 nucleotides: TGCGCCAGCAGCCAAGGTGTAGCGTGGACAGCAATCACCTACGAGCAGTACTTC. Its protein product is CASSQGVAWTAITYEQYF.

This clone was counted a few times. The chain couples TRBV7-3 to TRBJ2-3; TRBD2 might be the D (7 bases). Trimming stripped 6 bases from V and 1 base from J, with 11 bases between. CDR3 size: 14 residues. Germline CDR1 reads SGHTA; CDR2 reads FQGTGA. The CDR3 sequence is CASSRGAGTDTQYF. CDR3 coding DNA: TGTGCCAGCAGTCGGGGGGCGGGCACAGATACGCAGTATTTT.

The chain uses TRBV5-4 and TRBJ2-5, with D possibly being TRBD2 (6 bases). Per the germline V gene, CDR1 is SGHNT and CDR2 is YYREEE (reference sequence). With 0 bases removed from V and 2 bases from J, the gap between germline ends came to 11 bases. The CDR3 is 15 amino acids. Written as DNA, the CDR3 is TGTGCCAGCAGCTTGGCCGGGACTCCTCAAGAGACCCAGTACTTC. Encoded protein: CASSLAGTPQETQYF.

With respect to this clone: The sample holds other DNA sequences that translate to the same CDR3. The chain is built from TRBV18 and TRBJ1-5; possibly TRBD1 for D (6 bases). The CDR3 is 15 amino acids. Germline V gives CDR1 KGHSH, CDR2 LQKENI. Between the trimmed V and J ends, which lost 3 bases and 0 bases, there was a span of 9 bases. As DNA, the CDR3 is TGTGCCAGCTCACCTAGGGGGTATAGCAATCAGCCCCAGCATTTT. As protein: CASSPRGYSNQPQHF.

In this sample, this clone turned up a few times. J is TRBJ2-5 and V is TRBV6-4, with TRBD1 matching 9 bases. In germline, CDR1 is MRHNA, CDR2 SNTAGT. Losses at the gene ends were 6 bases for V and 4 bases for J; bases not matched to a gene: 6. This CDR3 has 14 amino acids. CDR3 nucleotides: TGTGCCAGCAGCAGGACAGGGGAGGGAGAGACCCAGTACTTC. This codes for CASSRTGEGETQYF.

The V gene is TRBV28, the J gene TRBJ2-7; tentative D call: TRBD2 (5 bases). CDR3 length equals 14 residues. CDR1 is MDHEN and CDR2 is SYDVKM in the germline V gene. The ends were cut back, 3 bases at V and 3 bases at J, with 12 bases in the middle. The CDR3 nucleotides are TGTGCCAGCAGTTTTCGGGGTCCCCGCTACGAGCAGTACTTC. Protein sequence: CASSFRGPRYEQYF.

This sequence joins TRBV19 and TRBJ2-7, with 8 bases aligning to TRBD1. The CDR3 extends over 14 amino acids. V lost 1 base, J lost 7 bases, and 6 bases stayed unmatched. Germline V lookup: CDR1 LNHDA, CDR2 SQIVND (reference sequence). CDR3 amino acids: CASSIVPGGPEQYF. The CDR3 region has the DNA TGTGCCAGTAGTATAGTTCCAGGGGGCCCAGAGCAGTACTTC.

This clone was recorded once. This chain joins TRBV7-2 and TRBJ2-7; possible D gene TRBD2, 5 bases. V lost 5 bases to trimming and J lost 6 bases, with 11 bases between them. CDR3 length equals 12 residues. Germline V gives CDR1 SGHTA, CDR2 FQGNSA. The CDR3 loop reads CASSPGSSEQYF. CDR3 coding DNA: TGTGCCAGCAGCCCGGGATCGAGCGAGCAGTACTTC.

The chain uses TRBV16 and TRBJ1-2, with 9 bases identical to TRBD1. The CDR3 loop spans 17 amino acids. Germline V gene sequence: CDR1 KGHSY, CDR2 FQNENV. The V gene end was trimmed by 4 bases and the J gene end by 3 bases; junction bases not matched to a gene: 12. The CDR3 nucleotides are TGTGCCAGCAGCCGTCGGACAGGGGAGAAGAGGGACTATGGCTACACCTTC. This gives the protein CASSRRTGEKRDYGYTF. The entire variable domain, with the rest obtained from reference TRBV16 and TRBJ1-2, is as follows: GEEVAQTPKHLVRGEGQKAKLYCAPIKGHSYVFWYQQVLKNEFKFLISFQNENVFDETGMPKERFSAKCLPNSPCSLEIQATKLEDSAVYFCASSRRTGEKRDYGYTFGSGTRLTVV.

This clone was detected a few times. J is TRBJ2-3 and V is TRBV14, with TRBD1 as a possible D gene (6 bases). CDR1 is SGHDN and CDR2 is FVKESK in the germline V gene. The CDR3 has 15 residues. Deletions cut 1 base from V and 4 bases from J, with 12 bases between. The CDR3 region has the DNA TGTGCCAGCAGCCAAGTACAGGGTTTGCCAGATACGCAGTATTTT. Translation gives CASSQVQGLPDTQYF.

This chain's CDR3 is CASSEMPGTGVTEQYF. CDR3 coding DNA: TGTGCCAGCAGTGAGATGCCTGGGACAGGGGTGACCGAGCAGTACTTC. The rearrangement links TRBV2 to TRBJ2-7, with 10 bases matching TRBD1. Germline-derived CDR1 and CDR2 are SNHLY and FYNNEI. The CDR3 consists of 16 residues. Trimming removed 3 bases from V and 6 bases from J; junction bases left unmatched: 11.

The chain recombines TRBV5-1 with TRBJ2-3, with D perhaps TRBD1 (6 bases). CDR3 length: 14 amino acids. Germline-derived CDR1 and CDR2 are SGHRS and YFSETQ. Trimming left V 0 bases short and J 4 bases short, with 9 bases between. The CDR3 DNA follows: TGCGCCAGCAGCTTGGCCCCAGGGGCAGATACGCAGTATTTT. Its translation is CASSLAPGADTQYF.

CDR3 nucleotide sequence: TGTGCCAGCAGTTACTCGGCGGGAGCGGGTTACGAGCAGTACTTC. Translation: CASSYSAGAGYEQYF. The chain recombines TRBV6-5 with TRBJ2-5; 7 bases align to TRBD2. The J call may be in error: the DNA end matches TRBJ2-7 better. CDR3 length: 15 amino acids. Germline CDR1 reads MNHEY; CDR2 reads SVGAGI.

As regards this clone: Additional DNA sequences in this sample encode the identical CDR3. V usage is TRBV28 and J usage is TRBJ1-1, with D maybe TRBD1 (6 bases). CDR3 length: 13 residues. In germline, CDR1 is MDHEN, CDR2 SYDVKM. Trimming removed 9 bases from V and 7 bases from J, with 18 bases in between. CDR3 nucleotides: TGTGCCAGTAGCAACCCGGACAGAGGTGAAGCTTTCTTT. Protein product: CASSNPDRGEAFF.

The chain combines TRBV21-1 with TRBJ2-3; the D call TRBD2 from the table was never checked on the DNA. TRBV21-1 is flagged as a pseudogene. CDR3 size: 17 residues. CDR3 sequence reads: CASSKKEGTSGADTQYF. CDR3 sequence (DNA): TGTGCCAGCAGCAAAAAGGAGGGGACTAGCGGCGCAGATACGCAGTATTTT.

The chain is built from TRBV28 and TRBJ2-7; 10 positions agree with TRBD2. V shed 2 bases, J shed 5 bases, and the junction held 6 bases outside the gene matches. The CDR3 is made up of 15 amino acids. Germline CDR1 is MDHEN and CDR2 is SYDVKM. CDR3 in DNA: TGTGCCAGCAGTTTAGGTTCTAGCGGGGGCCACGAGCAGTACTTC. This translates into CASSLGSSGGHEQYF.

J is TRBJ2-1 and V is TRBV4-2, with TRBD1 matching over 11 bases. Germline V gives CDR1 LGHNA, CDR2 YNFKEQ. Trimming removed 5 bases from V and 8 bases from J; junction bases left unmatched: 5. This CDR3 spans 14 amino acids. The CDR3 protein is CASSFGQGAYEQFF. DNA for the CDR3: TGTGCCAGCAGCTTCGGACAGGGGGCATATGAGCAGTTCTTC.

In this sample, this clone turned up once. Other DNA sequences within the sample encode an identical CDR3. This sequence joins TRBV7-9 and TRBJ2-7, with TRBD1 as a possible D gene (5 bases). Trimming cost V 1 base and J 4 bases, with 5 bases left between them. From germline, CDR1 is SEHNR and CDR2 FQNEAQ (reference sequence). This CDR3 is 12 amino acids long. CDR3 nucleotides: TGTGCCAGCAGCTTAGGACAGTACGAGCAGTACTTC. It is translated as CASSLGQYEQYF.

The CDR3 coding sequence is TGTGCCAGCAGCTTGGGAATTGGGGGGACCACAGATACGCAGTATTTT. The encoded protein is CASSLGIGGTTDTQYF. The chain couples TRBV5-6 to TRBJ2-3, with TRBD2 as a possible D gene (6 bases). V dropped 0 bases and J dropped 2 bases, with 13 bases sitting between them. CDR1 SGHDT and CDR2 YYEEEE come from the germline V gene. The CDR3 has 16 amino acids.